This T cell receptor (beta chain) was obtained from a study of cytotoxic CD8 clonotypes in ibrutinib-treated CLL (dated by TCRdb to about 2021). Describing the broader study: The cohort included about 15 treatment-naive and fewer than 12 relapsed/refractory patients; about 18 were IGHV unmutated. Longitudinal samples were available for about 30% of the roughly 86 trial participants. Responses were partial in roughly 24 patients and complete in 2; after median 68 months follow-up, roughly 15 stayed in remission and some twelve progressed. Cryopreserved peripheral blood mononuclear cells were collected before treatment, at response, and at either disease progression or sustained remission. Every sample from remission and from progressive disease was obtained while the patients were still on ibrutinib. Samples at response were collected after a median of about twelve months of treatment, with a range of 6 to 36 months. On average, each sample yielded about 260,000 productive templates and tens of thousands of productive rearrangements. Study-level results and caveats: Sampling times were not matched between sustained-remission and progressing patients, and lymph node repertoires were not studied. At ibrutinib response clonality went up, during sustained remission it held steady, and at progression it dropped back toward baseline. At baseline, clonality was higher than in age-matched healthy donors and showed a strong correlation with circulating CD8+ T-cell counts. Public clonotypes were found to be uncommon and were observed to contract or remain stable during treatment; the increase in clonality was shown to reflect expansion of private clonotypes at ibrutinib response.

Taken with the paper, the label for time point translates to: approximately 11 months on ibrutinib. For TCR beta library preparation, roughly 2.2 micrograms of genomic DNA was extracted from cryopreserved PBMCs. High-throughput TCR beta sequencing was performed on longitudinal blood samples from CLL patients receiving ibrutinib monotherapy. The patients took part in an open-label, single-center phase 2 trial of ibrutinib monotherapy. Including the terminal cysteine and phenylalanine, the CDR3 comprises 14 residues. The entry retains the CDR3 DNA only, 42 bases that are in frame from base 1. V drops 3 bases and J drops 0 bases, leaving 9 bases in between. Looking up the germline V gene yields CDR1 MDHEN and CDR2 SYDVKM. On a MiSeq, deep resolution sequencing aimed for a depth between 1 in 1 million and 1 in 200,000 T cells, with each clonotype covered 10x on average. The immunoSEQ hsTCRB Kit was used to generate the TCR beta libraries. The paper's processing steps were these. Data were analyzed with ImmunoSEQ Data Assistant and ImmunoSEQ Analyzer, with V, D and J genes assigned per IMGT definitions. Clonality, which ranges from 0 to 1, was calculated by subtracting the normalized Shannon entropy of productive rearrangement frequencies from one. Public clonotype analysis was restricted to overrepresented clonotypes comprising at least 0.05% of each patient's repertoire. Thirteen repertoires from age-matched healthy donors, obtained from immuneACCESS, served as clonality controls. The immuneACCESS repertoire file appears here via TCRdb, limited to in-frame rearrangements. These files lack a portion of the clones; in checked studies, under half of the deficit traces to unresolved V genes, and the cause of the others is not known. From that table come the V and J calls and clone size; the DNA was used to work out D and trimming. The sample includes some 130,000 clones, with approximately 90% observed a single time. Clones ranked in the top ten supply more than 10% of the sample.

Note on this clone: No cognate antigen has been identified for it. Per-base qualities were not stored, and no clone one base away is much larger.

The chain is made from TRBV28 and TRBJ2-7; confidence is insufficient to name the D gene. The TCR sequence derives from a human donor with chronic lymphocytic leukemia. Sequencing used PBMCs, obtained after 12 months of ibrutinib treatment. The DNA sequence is TGTGCCAGCAGTTTGTCTGGGGTCTCCTACGAGCAGTACTTC. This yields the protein CASSLSGVSYEQYF.